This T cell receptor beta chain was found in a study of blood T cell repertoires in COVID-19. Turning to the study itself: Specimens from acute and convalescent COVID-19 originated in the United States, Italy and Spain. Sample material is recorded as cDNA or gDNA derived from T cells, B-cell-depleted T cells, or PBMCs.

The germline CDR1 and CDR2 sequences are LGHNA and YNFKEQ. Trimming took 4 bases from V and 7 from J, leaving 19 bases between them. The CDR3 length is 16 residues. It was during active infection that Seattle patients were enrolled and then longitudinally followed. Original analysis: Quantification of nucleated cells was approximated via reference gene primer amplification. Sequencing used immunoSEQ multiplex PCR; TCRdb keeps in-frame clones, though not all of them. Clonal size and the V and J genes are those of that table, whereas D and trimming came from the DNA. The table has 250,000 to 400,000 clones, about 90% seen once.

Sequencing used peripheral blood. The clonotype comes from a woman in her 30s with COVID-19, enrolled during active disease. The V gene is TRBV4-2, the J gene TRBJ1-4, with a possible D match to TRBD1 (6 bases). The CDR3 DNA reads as TGTGCCAGCAGCCTCGTCGACGGGGGGCAGGTTGAAAAACTGTTTTTT. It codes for CASSLVDGGQVEKLFF.